A single sample is the source of the 11 T cell receptor beta chains below, sequenced in a study of blood T cell repertoires in COVID-19. This table comes from immunoSEQ multiplex PCR, and its TCRdb copy is limited to in-frame clones, with some not included. In the table there are 100,000 to 120,000 clones, over 65% of which are singletons. The sequencing sample was made of peripheral blood. Receptor source: a woman of 80 years or more with acute or convalescent COVID-19.

Concerning this clone: Other nucleotide sequences in the sample specify the same CDR3. The chain has TRBV18 and TRBJ1-4, with D hard to call. Per germline, CDR1 KGHSH and CDR2 LQKENI. The CDR3 covers 13 residues. V lost 6 bases and J lost 0, with 5 bases in between. CDR3 nucleotide sequence: TGTGCCAGCTCCCGGGCAACTAATGAAAAACTGTTTTTT. Its protein product is CASSRATNEKLFF.

This chain links TRBV13 with TRBJ2-1; D gene unclear. CDR3 size: 15 residues. The V end lost 4 bases, the J end lost 0 bases, and 10 bases lay between the germline ends. Germline CDR1 is PRHDT and CDR2 is FYEKMQ (reference sequence). This CDR3 reads CASSSDISSYNEQFF. In DNA, the CDR3 is TGTGCCAGCAGCTCTGACATCAGCTCCTACAATGAGCAGTTCTTC.

A remark on this clone: A junction boundary mismatches the germline segment, possibly from a read error. V and J are TRBV12-3 or TRBV12-4 and TRBJ2-7, with D perhaps matching TRBD2 (5 bases). The CDR3 sequence is 8 residues long. The CDR3 DNA reads TGTGCCAGCAGTTCGACTACCTTC. Its protein is CASSSTTF.

This clone occurred many times. V is TRBV19 and J is TRBJ2-7, with 12 nucleotides matching TRBD1. The CDR3 spans 16 residues. Germline CDR1 is LNHDA and CDR2 is SQIVND (reference sequence). J gave up 7 bases and V 6 bases, and 13 bases lay outside the gene matches. The CDR3 region is CASRVAGTGGAGEQYF. The CDR3 DNA follows: TGTGCCAGTAGGGTGGCCGGGACAGGGGGCGCGGGGGAGCAGTACTTC.

J is TRBJ2-7 and V is TRBV5-1, with a weak D call TRBD2 (6 bases). The CDR3 covers 15 residues. Germline V gene data show CDR1 as SGHRS and CDR2 as YFSETQ. The V end lost 0 bases, the J end lost 3 bases, and 13 bases lay between the germline ends. The chain's CDR3 is CASSLAAIGGYEQYF. CDR3 coding DNA: TGCGCCAGCAGCTTGGCGGCTATCGGGGGCTACGAGCAGTACTTC.

The chain is built from TRBV28 and TRBJ1-2, with TRBD1 matching over 8 bases. With V trimmed by 7 bases and J by 9 bases, 13 bases remained unmatched. Germline CDR1 reads MDHEN; CDR2 reads SYDVKM. CDR3 length: 14 residues. The CDR3, as DNA: TGTGCCAGCAACCCGGGACAGGTGCCTAGGAGCTACACCTTC. Translation: CASNPGQVPRSYTF.

There are a few counts of this clone. The gene calls are TRBV19 and TRBJ1-1; no reliable D call. V was cut by 1 base and J by 0 bases, with 12 bases left in between. This CDR3 spans 16 amino acids. In germline, CDR1 is LNHDA, CDR2 SQIVND (reference sequence). In DNA form, the CDR3 reads TGTGCCAGTAGTATAGTCGGCCAGGCCGTGAACACTGAAGCTTTCTTT. This translates into CASSIVGQAVNTEAFF.

V gene TRBV19 combines with J gene TRBJ2-7; 7 bases agree with TRBD2. Germline CDR1 is LNHDA and CDR2 is SQIVND (reference sequence). V was pared by 5 bases and J by 3 bases, with 10 bases of the junction left unmatched. The CDR3 runs 15 residues. CDR3 protein: CASSVLQGGGYEQYF. CDR3 in DNA: TGTGCCAGTAGTGTGCTCCAGGGCGGGGGCTACGAGCAGTACTTC. The full variable domain, rest sourced from reference TRBV19 and TRBJ2-7, is DGGITQSPKYLFRKEGQNVTLSCEQNLNHDAMYWYRQDPGQGLRLIYYSQIVNDFQKGDIAEGYSVSREKKESFPLTVTSAQKNPTAFYLCASSVLQGGGYEQYFGPGTRLTVT.

Only one count was recorded for this clone. The chain recombines TRBV11-2 with TRBJ2-7; TRBD1 aligns across 9 bases. The junction had 11 bases not matched to a gene; V was cut back by 5 bases and J by 3 bases. The CDR3 has 16 amino acids. Germline assignment: CDR1 SGHAT and CDR2 FQNNGV. The CDR3 sequence is CASSPRVGQGYYEQYF. CDR3 coding DNA: TGTGCCAGCAGCCCGAGGGTGGGACAGGGTTACTACGAGCAGTACTTC. The full variable domain, with the rest looked up from reference TRBV11-2 and TRBJ2-7, is EAGVAQSPRYKIIEKRQSVAFWCNPISGHATLYWYQQILGQGPKLLIQFQNNGVVDDSQLPKDRFSAERLKGVDSTLKIQPAKLEDSAVYLCASSPRVGQGYYEQYFGPGTRLTVT.

The CDR3 DNA reads TGCGCCAGCAGCCGGACAGGGGGGAATGGAAACACCATATATTTT. This translates into CASSRTGGNGNTIYF. This rearrangement joins TRBV5-1 to TRBJ1-3; the match to TRBD1 covers 10 bases. Germline V gives CDR1 SGHRS, CDR2 YFSETQ. After removal of 4 bases from V and 3 bases from J, the junction contained 4 bases not matched to a gene. The CDR3 totals 15 residues.

The rearrangement links TRBV23-1 to TRBJ1-5; D not certain. TRBV23-1 is classed as an ORF, of uncertain function. This CDR3 has 14 residues. V was shortened by 0 bases and J by 2 bases, with 5 bases between the two germline ends. Here the CDR3 reads CASSQSSGNQPQHF. DNA of the CDR3: TGCGCCAGCAGTCAATCGAGTGGCAATCAGCCCCAGCATTTT.